The 9 T cell receptor beta chains in this list originate from one sample, sequenced in a study of blood T cells in healthy people across ages. Next came a second PCR, run for roughly 6 to 11 cycles, which used a sample-barcoded 5' primer along with a J-beta primer mix. TCRdb fed the 5' RACE reads into MiXCR, producing one record per CDR3 protein. Here the sample spans hundreds of thousands of distinct CDR3 sequences, under 25% being singletons. The sample was blood. The receptor set was obtained from a man aged 65-85 years in good health.

The chain carries TRBV25-1 and TRBJ1-1, with no clear D. CDR1 is MGHDK, CDR2 SYGVNS, per germline. CDR3 length: 15 amino acids. Trimming shortened V by 0 bases and J by 2 bases, and 10 bases separated the two germline ends. The DNA of the CDR3 is TGTGCCAGCAGTGAATATATGGGCAGCAACACTGAAGCTTTCTTT. Its protein product is CASSEYMGSNTEAFF.

In nucleotides, the CDR3 is TGTGCCACCAGCAGAGGAGACAGGGACGAGCAGTACTTC. This codes for CATSRGDRDEQYF. The chain links TRBV15 to TRBJ2-5, with 7 bases lining up with TRBD1. The closer fit of TRBJ2-7 to the DNA end suggests the J call may be wrong. This CDR3 region has 13 residues. The germline V gene encodes CDR1 LNHNV and CDR2 YYDKDF (reference sequence).

The rearrangement links TRBV20-1 to TRBJ2-7; the D gene is possibly TRBD2 (5 bases). V was clipped by 5 bases and J by 3 bases, with 8 bases between them. This CDR3 is 11 amino acids long. The V gene's germline CDR1 is DFQATT and CDR2 SNEGSKA (reference sequence). The CDR3 DNA follows: TGCAGTGCTCTCCGGGACTACGAGCAGTACTTC. Translation: CSALRDYEQYF.

This clonotype came up a few times. The germline gene is not matched at one end of the junction; a read error may be the cause. The chain uses TRBV12-5 and TRBJ2-5; D remains unclear. From germline, CDR1 is LGHNT and CDR2 FRNRAP. The CDR3 spans 12 residues. CDR3: CASGSNQETQYF. The CDR3 DNA reads as TGTGCAAGTGGTTCGAATCAAGAGACCCAGTACTTC.

In this sample, this clonotype turned up a few times. The CDR3, as DNA: TGCAGTGCCCAAACTAGCGGGAGTCCCAATGAGCAGTTCTTC. This translates into CSAQTSGSPNEQFF. This rearrangement joins TRBV20-1 to TRBJ2-1; 11 nucleotides match TRBD2. Germline V gives CDR1 DFQATT, CDR2 SNEGSKA (reference sequence). The CDR3 is 14 amino acids. The J segment lost 6 bases and the V segment lost 6 bases, leaving 7 bases of the junction unmatched.

The rearrangement uses TRBV18 and TRBJ1-5; weak D call: TRBD1 (6 bases). Trimming removed 2 bases at V and 7 bases at J, with 15 bases between. There are 15 residues in the CDR3. Germline CDR1 reads KGHSH; CDR2 reads LQKENI. Here the CDR3 DNA reads TGTGCCAGCTCACCAAATACAGGGCTAATGCAGCCCCAGCATTTT. It encodes CASSPNTGLMQPQHF.

This clonotype came up a few times. The chain employs TRBV3-1 and TRBJ2-1; 8 nucleotides align to TRBD1. The J call may be in error: the DNA end matches TRBJ2-5 better. CDR3 length: 15 residues. Looked up from germline, CDR1 is LGHDT and CDR2 is YNNKEL (reference sequence). The CDR3 loop is CASSQNGQGRETQYF. CDR3 nucleotide sequence: TGTGCCAGCAGCCAAAACGGACAGGGTCGAGAGACCCAGTACTTC.

This clonotype showed up many times. This chain joins TRBV5-1 and TRBJ2-5; D remains ambiguous. The CDR3 extends over 14 amino acids. Germline V gene sequence: CDR1 SGHRS, CDR2 YFSETQ. V lost 4 bases to trimming and J lost 1 base, with 11 bases between them. CDR3 protein: CASSPRPRQETQYF. Written as DNA, the CDR3 is TGCGCCAGCAGCCCCCGCCCCCGCCAAGAGACCCAGTACTTC.

This clonotype was counted a few times. CDR3 nucleotides: TGTGCCAGCAGCTTAGAGGCAATACCATCCTACGAGCAGTACTTC. It translates to CASSLEAIPSYEQYF. This chain joins TRBV7-6 and TRBJ2-7; D remains unclear. This CDR3 spans 15 amino acids. Trimming pared 1 base from V and 1 base from J, leaving 11 bases between. The germline gives CDR1 SGHVS, CDR2 FNYEAQ.